What follows is one T cell receptor (beta chain) and its context. Its target is unknown. Generated by immunoSEQ multiplex PCR, the TCRdb table keeps only in-frame clones and is missing some. Here the sample spans about 160,000 clones, roughly 80% being singletons. The sample belongs to a study of cytomegalovirus exposure and HLA in healthy donors. Findings of the study overall: Researchers reported that a few CMV-associated chains were confirmed in vitro as CMV antigen-specific. Associated with cytomegalovirus, according to the listing, were 164 TCR beta chains.

The sequencing input was PBMCs. This TCR was recovered from a man under 40 in good health and CMV-seropositive.

As DNA, the CDR3 is TGTGCCAGCAGTTCGACCGGGGGGGCGTCAGATACGCAGTATTTT. It encodes CASSSTGGASDTQYF. V usage is TRBV6-4 and J usage is TRBJ2-3; 8 bases align to TRBD2. Germline V CDR1 and CDR2: MRHNA, SNTAGT. The ends lost 5 bases at V and 4 bases at J; junction bases unmatched: 8. CDR3 length equals 15 residues.